Listed below are T cell receptor beta chains from one sample, sequenced in a study of vaccination and CD4 T cells after COVID-19. TCRdb reprocessed the PCR reads with MiXCR, giving one entry per CDR3 protein. The sample has about 23,000 distinct CDR3 sequences, more than 40% seen once. These receptors have no known antigen. The specimen comprised CD4+ T cells from blood, cultured in vitro, sampled before SARS-CoV-2 vaccination. These receptor sequences come from a human donor who received a COVID-19 vaccine. CDR3s include the opening cysteine and the closing phenylalanine or tryptophan. Each record gives: CDR3 protein, CDR3 DNA, clone size, D gene, V gene, J gene. D genes are given only for firm matches. Part of the rows lack a size; the others show once, few, many or a class for expanded clones.

CASSAGQGASYEQYF	TGTGCCAGCAGCGCCGGACAGGGAGCGTCCTACGAGCAGTACTTC	-	TRBD1	TRBV5-4	TRBJ2-7
CASSLAPALRETQYF	TGTGCCAGCAGCTTAGCCCCGGCCCTCCGGGAGACCCAGTACTTC	-	-	TRBV7-2	TRBJ2-5
CASSRPGTGQETQYF	TGTGCCAGCAGCAGACCCGGGACAGGACAAGAGACCCAGTACTTC	few	TRBD1	TRBV7-2	TRBJ2-5
CASSSQGYYGYTF	TGTGCCAGCAGTTCACAGGGATACTATGGCTACACCTTC	few	-	TRBV27	TRBJ1-2
CASSQVGNSYEQYF	TGTGCCAGCAGCCAAGTGGGAAACTCCTACGAGCAGTACTTC	-	-	TRBV4-2	TRBJ2-7
CSATPGVVTEAFF	TGCAGTGCTACCCCAGGGGTTGTCACTGAAGCTTTCTTT	-	-	TRBV20-1	TRBJ1-1
CASSRDLNTEAFF	TGTGCCAGCAGCCGCGATTTGAACACTGAAGCTTTCTTT	few	-	TRBV6-1	TRBJ1-1
CAWSGQVGEKLFF	TGTGCCTGGAGTGGACAGGTGGGGGAAAAACTGTTTTTT	-	-	TRBV30	TRBJ1-4
CASSLAGGNTGELFF	TGTGCCAGCAGCTTAGCGGGGGGGAACACCGGGGAGCTGTTTTTT	-	-	TRBV7-7	TRBJ2-2
CASSNLYLPASPGVTRHQPQHF	TGTGCCAGCAGCAACCTATATCTACCGGCCAGCCCGGGGGTCACGCGCCATCAGCCCCAGCATTTT	-	-	TRBV21-1	TRBJ1-5
CASSSPPQGEKLFF	TGTGCCAGCAGCTCACCTCCCCAGGGGGAAAAACTGTTTTTT	-	-	TRBV7-2	TRBJ1-4
CSVEEGGLPYF	TGCAGCGTTGAAGAGGGGGGACTCCCGTACTTC	-	-	TRBV29-1	TRBJ2-7
CASMRDRGNTIYF	TGTGCCAGCATGAGGGACAGGGGAAACACCATATATTTT	few	TRBD1	TRBV7-9	TRBJ1-3
CASSGQGVSYEQYF	TGTGCCAGTAGTGGTCAGGGGGTTTCCTACGAGCAGTACTTC	-	TRBD1	TRBV19	TRBJ2-7
CASSLARAGSYGYTF	TGCGCCAGCAGCTTAGCAAGGGCCGGGAGCTATGGCTACACCTTC	few	-	TRBV5-1	TRBJ1-2
CASSSSWGTTGETQYF	TGTGCCAGCAGTTCCTCTTGGGGAACAACCGGGGAGACCCAGTACTTC	-	-	TRBV12-3/TRBV12-4	TRBJ2-5
CASSSDKMTVRGYYEQYF	TGTGCCAGCAGCTCCGATAAGATGACAGTACGGGGCTACTACGAGCAGTACTTC	-	-	TRBV7-8	TRBJ2-7
CASSPRQENTEAFF	TGTGCCAGCTCACCAAGGCAAGAGAACACTGAAGCTTTCTTT	-	-	TRBV18	TRBJ1-1
CASSGGQGNNSPLHF	TGTGCCAGTAGTGGGGGACAGGGGAATAATTCACCCCTCCACTTT	few	TRBD1	TRBV19	TRBJ1-6
CSVVGVRGPTEAFF	TGCAGCGTTGTCGGGGTCAGGGGCCCCACTGAAGCTTTCTTT	-	-	TRBV29-1	TRBJ1-1
CAWSGGSNQPQHF	TGTGCCTGGAGTGGGGGTAGCAATCAGCCCCAGCATTTT	-	-	TRBV30	TRBJ1-5
CASRRDRGSYEQYF	TGTGCCAGCAGGAGGGACAGGGGTAGCTACGAGCAGTACTTC	few	TRBD1	TRBV6-1	TRBJ2-7
CASSAGRQGYEQYF	TGTGCCAGCAGTGCGGGGAGGCAGGGGTACGAGCAGTACTTC	-	-	TRBV6-1	TRBJ2-7
CATSDFSGGLQETQYF	TGTGCCACCAGTGATTTTAGCGGGGGACTCCAAGAGACCCAGTACTTC	few	TRBD2	TRBV24-1	TRBJ2-5
CASSTDRGVGKLFF	TGTGCCAGCAGCACCGACAGGGGGGTAGGAAAACTGTTTTTT	few	TRBD1	TRBV7-2	TRBJ1-4
CATSDGPLETQYF	TGTGCCACCTCCGACGGGCCTCTCGAGACCCAGTACTTC	-	-	TRBV24-1	TRBJ2-5
CASSPRQGEIAYEQYF	TGTGCCAGCAGTCCGCGACAGGGGGAGATAGCCTACGAGCAGTACTTC	-	TRBD1	TRBV27	TRBJ2-7
CASSFPGAGELFF	TGTGCCAGCAGCTTCCCAGGTGCCGGGGAGCTGTTTTTT	few	-	TRBV7-9	TRBJ2-2
CASSLGPTVSSQYF	TGTGCCAGCAGCTTAGGCCCGACAGTCAGCTCCCAATACTTC	-	-	TRBV7-3	TRBJ1-2
CATQDRDGEQYF	TGTGCCACCCAGGACAGGGATGGGGAGCAGTACTTC	few	TRBD1	TRBV24-1	TRBJ2-7
CASSRWTGTSEAFF	TGTGCCAGCAGCAGATGGACAGGGACTTCTGAAGCTTTCTTT	-	TRBD1	TRBV6-1	TRBJ1-1
CASSLDPAGGMETQYF	TGTGCCAGCAGCTTAGACCCTGCAGGGGGCATGGAGACCCAGTACTTC	-	TRBD1	TRBV11-3	TRBJ2-5
CASSFNPFGWGTDTQYF	TGTGCCAGCAGTTTTAATCCATTCGGGTGGGGCACAGATACGCAGTATTTT	-	-	TRBV12-3/TRBV12-4	TRBJ2-3
CASSERGAQETQYF	TGCGCCAGCAGTGAGAGGGGGGCTCAAGAGACCCAGTACTTC	-	-	TRBV10-2	TRBJ2-5
CASTSGGRNEQFF	TGTGCCAGCACCAGCGGGGGGCGGAATGAGCAGTTCTTC	-	TRBD2	TRBV25-1	TRBJ2-1
CASSELKGPASPLHF	TGTGCCAGCAGTGAATTGAAGGGTCCGGCTTCACCCCTCCACTTT	few	-	TRBV25-1	TRBJ1-6
CASSESRGEGTEAFF	TGTGCCAGCAGTGAATCTCGGGGGGAAGGCACTGAAGCTTTCTTT	few	-	TRBV25-1	TRBJ1-1
CASSLDSPGGYTF	TGTGCCAGCAGCTTAGATTCCCCTGGGGGCTACACCTTC	few	-	TRBV7-8	TRBJ1-2
CASSRGRNTEAFF	TGTGCCAGCAGTCGGGGGCGCAACACTGAAGCTTTCTTT	few	-	TRBV6-1	TRBJ1-1
CASSPESVNTQYF	TGTGCCAGCTCACCCGAATCTGTTAATACGCAGTATTTT	few	-	TRBV18	TRBJ2-3
CASSLTSSGYDEQFF	TGTGCCAGCAGTTTGACTAGCTCGGGATACGATGAGCAGTTCTTC	-	TRBD2	TRBV12-3/TRBV12-4	TRBJ2-1
CASSLGTGGLDSPLHF	TGTGCCAGCAGCTTAGGGACAGGGGGCTTAGATTCACCCCTCCACTTT	-	TRBD1	TRBV7-9	TRBJ1-6
CASTLGGTRGETQYF	TGTGCCAGCACCCTAGGGGGGACTAGGGGGGAGACCCAGTACTTC	-	TRBD2	TRBV7-6	TRBJ2-5
CASSEAGGYTF	TGTGCCAGCAGTGAAGCAGGTGGCTACACCTTC	few	-	TRBV6-1	TRBJ1-2
CASSLGGQGGLLGQPQHF	TGTGCCAGCAGCTTAGGGGGACAGGGGGGGCTATTAGGTCAGCCCCAGCATTTT	few	TRBD1	TRBV7-8	TRBJ1-5
CASSLAGTGDTDTQYF	TGTGCCAGCAGCTTGGCAGGGACAGGGGACACAGATACGCAGTATTTT	-	TRBD1	TRBV5-4	TRBJ2-3
CASSWGARYGYTF	TGTGCCAGTAGTTGGGGGGCGCGATATGGCTACACCTTC	few	-	TRBV19	TRBJ1-2
CASSLVSGSYNEQFF	TGCGCCAGCAGCTTGGTCAGCGGCTCCTACAATGAGCAGTTCTTC	-	-	TRBV5-1	TRBJ2-1
CASSLSSLAGASGYNEQFF	TGTGCCAGCAGTTTATCATCCCTAGCGGGGGCCTCCGGCTACAATGAGCAGTTCTTC	once	TRBD2	TRBV27	TRBJ2-1